This T cell receptor (beta chain) was identified in a study of blood T cell repertoires in COVID-19. Study-level background: Acute and convalescent COVID-19 samples came from the United States, Italy and Spain. The analysed material was cDNA or gDNA that came from T cells, B-cell-depleted T cells, or PBMCs.

Original processing notes: Quantification of nucleated cells was approximated via reference gene primer amplification. Sequencing was performed with immunoSEQ multiplex PCR; in TCRdb, only in-frame clones are kept and a portion is missing. V, J and clone size reflect that table, while D and trimming were determined from the DNA. The sample lists 400,000 to 450,000 clones; 86% were seen once. About this clone itself: This specimen includes other DNA sequences encoding the same CDR3.

This CDR3 has 13 amino acids. V dropped 3 bases and J dropped 1 base, with 6 bases sitting between them. Germline CDR1 reads SEHNR; CDR2 reads FQNEAQ (reference sequence). Material: peripheral blood. V usage is TRBV7-9 and J usage is TRBJ1-1; weak D call: TRBD1 (5 bases). The receptor was isolated from a woman in her thirties with active or convalescent COVID-19. The chain's CDR3 is CASSFGGNTEAFF. The CDR3 coding sequence is TGTGCCAGCAGCTTCGGGGGGAACACTGAAGCTTTCTTT.